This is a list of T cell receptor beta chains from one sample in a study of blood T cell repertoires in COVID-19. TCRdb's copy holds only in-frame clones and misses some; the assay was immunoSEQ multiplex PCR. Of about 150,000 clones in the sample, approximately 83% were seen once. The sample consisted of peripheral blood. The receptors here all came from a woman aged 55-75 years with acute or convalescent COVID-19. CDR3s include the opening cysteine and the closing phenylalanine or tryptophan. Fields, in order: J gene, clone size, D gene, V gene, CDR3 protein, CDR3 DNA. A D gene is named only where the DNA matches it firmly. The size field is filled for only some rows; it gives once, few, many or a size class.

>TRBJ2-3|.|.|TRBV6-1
CASSESPGTDTQYF
TGTGCCAGCAGTGAATCTCCAGGTACGGATACGCAGTATTTT
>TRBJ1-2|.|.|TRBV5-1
CASSLAGHPVGYTF
TGCGCCAGCAGCTTGGCGGGACACCCCGTTGGCTACACCTTC
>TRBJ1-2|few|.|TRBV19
CASSYRGHRDYGYTF
TGTGCCAGTAGTTACCGGGGCCACAGGGACTATGGCTACACCTTC
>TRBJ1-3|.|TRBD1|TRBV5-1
CASSFHYRGPGNTIYF
TGCGCCAGCAGCTTTCACTACAGGGGACCTGGAAACACCATATATTTT
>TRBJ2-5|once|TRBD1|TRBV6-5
CASSRTGEWETQYF
TGTGCCAGCAGCCGAACAGGGGAATGGGAGACCCAGTACTTC
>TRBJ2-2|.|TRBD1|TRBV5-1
CASSLGDRVSTGELFF
TGCGCCAGCAGCTTGGGGGACAGGGTGAGCACCGGGGAGCTGTTTTTT
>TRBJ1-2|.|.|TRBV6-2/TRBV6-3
CASSYSRQTYGYTF
TGTGCCAGCAGTTACTCGAGGCAGACCTATGGCTACACCTTC
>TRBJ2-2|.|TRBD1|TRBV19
CASRIDGTGDTGELFF
TGTGCCAGTAGGATAGACGGGACAGGGGACACCGGGGAGCTGTTTTTT
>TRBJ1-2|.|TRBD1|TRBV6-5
CASRPTGGAYGYTF
TGTGCCAGCAGACCAACAGGGGGCGCATATGGCTACACCTTC
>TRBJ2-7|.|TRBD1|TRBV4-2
CASSQDRDSFAYEQYF
TGTGCCAGCAGCCAAGATCGGGACAGTTTTGCCTACGAGCAGTACTTC
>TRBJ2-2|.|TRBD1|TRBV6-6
CASSFQGAGELFF
TGTGCCAGCAGTTTCCAGGGGGCCGGGGAGCTGTTTTTT
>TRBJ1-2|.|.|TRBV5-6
CASSLFEGRRGYGYTF
TGTGCCAGCAGCTTATTCGAGGGTCGGCGGGGCTATGGCTACACCTTC
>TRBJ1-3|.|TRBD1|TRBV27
CASREQGAGNTIYF
TGTGCCAGCAGAGAACAGGGGGCTGGAAACACCATATATTTT
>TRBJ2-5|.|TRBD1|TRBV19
CASSLLTGGRGETQYF
TGTGCCAGTAGCCTCCTGACAGGGGGTAGGGGGGAGACCCAGTACTTC
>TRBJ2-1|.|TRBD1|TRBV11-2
CASSPTGGANEQFF
TGTGCCAGCAGCCCAACAGGGGGAGCCAATGAGCAGTTCTTC
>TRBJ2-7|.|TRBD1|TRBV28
CASMPGQNYEQYF
TGTGCCAGTATGCCGGGACAGAACTACGAGCAGTACTTC
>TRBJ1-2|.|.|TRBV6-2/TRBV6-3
CASSYSTAAGDYGYTF
TGTGCCAGCAGTTACTCGACGGCGGCAGGGGACTATGGCTACACCTTC
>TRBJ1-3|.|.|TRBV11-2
CASSLGAGSGNTIYF
TGTGCCAGCAGCTTAGGGGCGGGCTCTGGAAACACCATATATTTT
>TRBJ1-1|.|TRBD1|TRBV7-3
CASSSNPGQGMSEAFF
TGTGCCAGCAGCTCAAACCCGGGACAGGGAATGTCTGAAGCTTTCTTT
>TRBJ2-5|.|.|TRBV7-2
CASSLSGVGETQYF
TGTGCCAGCAGCTTGTCAGGGGTGGGAGAGACCCAGTACTTC
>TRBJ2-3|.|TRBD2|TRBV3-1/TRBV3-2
CASSQEYSGGTDTQYF
TGTGCCAGCAGCCAAGAGTATAGCGGGGGCACAGATACGCAGTATTTT
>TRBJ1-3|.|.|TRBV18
CASSPPGVTGNTIYF
TGTGCCAGCTCACCCCCCGGGGTAACTGGAAACACCATATATTTT
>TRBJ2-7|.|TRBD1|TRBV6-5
CASSQYPGQGYEQYF
TGTGCCAGCAGTCAATATCCGGGACAGGGGTACGAGCAGTACTTC
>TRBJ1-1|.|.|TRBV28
CASSPTHRDKAFF
TGTGCCAGCAGCCCCACCCACAGGGATAAAGCTTTCTTT
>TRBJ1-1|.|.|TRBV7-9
CASSHRVGGNETEAFF
TGTGCCAGCAGTCATCGAGTTGGGGGCAACGAGACTGAAGCTTTCTTT
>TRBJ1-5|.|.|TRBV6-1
CASSELGWGRGNQPQHF
TGTGCCAGCAGTGAATTGGGCTGGGGGCGAGGCAATCAGCCCCAGCATTTT
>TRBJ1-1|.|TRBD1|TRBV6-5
CASSYLQGGEAFF
TGTGCCAGCAGTTACTTACAGGGGGGTGAAGCTTTCTTT
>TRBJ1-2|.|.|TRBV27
CASSPDRFDYGYTF
TGTGCCAGCAGCCCCGACAGATTTGACTATGGCTACACCTTC
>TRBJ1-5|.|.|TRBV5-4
CASSISGGPQHF
TGTGCCAGCAGCATCAGCGGGGGGCCCCAGCATTTT
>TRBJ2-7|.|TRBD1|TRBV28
CASSLGQGAYEQYF
TGTGCCAGCAGTTTGGGCCAGGGGGCCTACGAGCAGTACTTC
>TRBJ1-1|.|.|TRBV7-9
CASSLRDTEAFF
TGTGCCAGCAGCCTCAGGGACACTGAAGCTTTCTTT
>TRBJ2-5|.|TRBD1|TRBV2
CASSEYGRTGETQYF
TGTGCCAGCAGTGAATATGGACGGACAGGAGAGACCCAGTACTTC
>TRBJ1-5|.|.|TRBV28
CASSLSTGGQPQHF
TGTGCCAGCAGTTTGTCGACGGGGGGTCAGCCCCAGCATTTT
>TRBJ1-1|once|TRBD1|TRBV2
CASIRDRGSGGGAGTEAFF
TGTGCCAGCATCCGGGACAGGGGATCCGGAGGGGGGGCGGGCACTGAAGCTTTCTTT
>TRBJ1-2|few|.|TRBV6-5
CASSGQPHSNYGYTF
TGTGCCAGCAGCGGACAGCCTCACTCTAACTATGGCTACACCTTC
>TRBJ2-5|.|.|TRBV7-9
CASSLGVSGQETQYF
TGTGCCAGCAGCTTAGGAGTGAGCGGACAAGAGACCCAGTACTTC
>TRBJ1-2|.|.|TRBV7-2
CASSNQGYGYTF
TGTGCCAGCAGCAACCAGGGCTATGGCTACACCTTC
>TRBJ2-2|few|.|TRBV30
CAWLAGNTGELFF
TGTGCCTGGCTCGCAGGGAACACCGGGGAGCTGTTTTTT
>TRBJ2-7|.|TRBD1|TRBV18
CASSSDRENGRHEQYF
TGTGCCAGCTCATCCGACAGGGAGAACGGTCGACACGAGCAGTACTTC
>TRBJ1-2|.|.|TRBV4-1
CASSQATNYGYTF
TGCGCCAGCAGCCAGGCCACGAACTATGGCTACACCTTC
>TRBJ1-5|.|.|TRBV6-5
CASSSPYSNQPQHF
TGTGCCAGCAGTTCCCCGTATAGCAATCAGCCCCAGCATTTT
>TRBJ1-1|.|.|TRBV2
CASRGQNTEAFF
TGTGCCAGCCGGGGTCAGAACACTGAAGCTTTCTTT
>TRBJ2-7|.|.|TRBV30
CAWSPGLSKYF
TGTGCCTGGAGTCCGGGACTCTCGAAGTACTTC
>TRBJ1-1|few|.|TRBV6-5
CASSLPQGFAFF
TGTGCCAGCAGTCTCCCGCAGGGGTTTGCTTTCTTT
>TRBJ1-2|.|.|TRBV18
CASSPTGSGGYTF
TGTGCCAGCTCACCCACAGGTTCGGGTGGCTACACCTTC
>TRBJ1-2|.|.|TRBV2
CASRRDYGYTF
TGTGCCAGCAGACGGGACTATGGCTACACCTTC
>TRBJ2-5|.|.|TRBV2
CASSEQGFGETQYF
TGTGCCAGCAGTGAACAGGGATTCGGGGAGACCCAGTACTTC
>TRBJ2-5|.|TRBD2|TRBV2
CASSENSSGGEWETQYF
TGTGCCAGCAGTGAGAATTCTAGCGGGGGGGAATGGGAGACCCAGTACTTC
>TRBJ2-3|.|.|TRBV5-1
CASRTTTGDTQYF
TGCGCCAGCAGAACCACTACGGGGGATACGCAGTATTTT
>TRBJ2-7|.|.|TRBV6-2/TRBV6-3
CASSYYGTSATYEQYF
TGTGCCAGCAGCTACTACGGGACATCGGCCACCTACGAGCAGTACTTC
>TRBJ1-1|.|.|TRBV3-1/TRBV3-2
CASTHGGEAFF
TGTGCCAGCACCCACGGGGGTGAAGCTTTCTTT
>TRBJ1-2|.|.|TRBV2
CASRETGFTTF
TGTGCCAGCAGGGAGACAGGCTTCACCACCTTC
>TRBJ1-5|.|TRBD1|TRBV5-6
CASSWGTGLSNQPQHF
TGTGCCAGCAGCTGGGGGACAGGGTTGAGCAATCAGCCCCAGCATTTT
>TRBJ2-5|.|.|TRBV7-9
CASSLETSRRTQYF
TGTGCCAGCAGCTTAGAAACGAGCAGGCGGACCCAGTACTTC
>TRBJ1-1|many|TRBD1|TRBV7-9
CASSLGQGNTEAFF
TGTGCCAGCAGCTTAGGACAGGGCAACACTGAAGCTTTCTTT
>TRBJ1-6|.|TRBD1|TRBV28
CASSLDRESYNSPLHF
TGTGCCAGCAGTCTCGACAGGGAATCCTATAATTCACCCCTCCACTTT
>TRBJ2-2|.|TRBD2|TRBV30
CAWMRGAGGGGTGELFF
TGTGCCTGGATGAGGGGAGCGGGAGGAGGGGGCACCGGGGAGCTGTTTTTT
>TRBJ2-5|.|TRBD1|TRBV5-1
CASSPGTGVQETQYF
TGCGCCAGCAGCCCTGGGACAGGCGTCCAAGAGACCCAGTACTTC
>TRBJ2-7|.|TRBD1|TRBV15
CATSVGQEPYEQYF
TGTGCCACCAGCGTGGGACAGGAACCCTACGAGCAGTACTTC